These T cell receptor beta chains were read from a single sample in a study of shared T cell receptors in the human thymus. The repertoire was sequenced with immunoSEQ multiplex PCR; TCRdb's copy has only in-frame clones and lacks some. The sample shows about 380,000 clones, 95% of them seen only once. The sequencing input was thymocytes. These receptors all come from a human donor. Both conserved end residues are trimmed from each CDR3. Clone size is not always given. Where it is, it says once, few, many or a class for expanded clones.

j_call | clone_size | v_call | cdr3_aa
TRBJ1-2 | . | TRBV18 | ASSLPPGDRDHLPNYGYT
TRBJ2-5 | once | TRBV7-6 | ASSLGRVGGETQY
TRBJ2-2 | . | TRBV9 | ASSVVGGGPGTGELF
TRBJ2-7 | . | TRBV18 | ASSPPATSGTYEQY
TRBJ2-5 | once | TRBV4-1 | ASSQADRGGGETQY
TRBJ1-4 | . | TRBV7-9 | ASSTRGTANEKLF
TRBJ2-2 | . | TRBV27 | ASSVRQVWSTGELF
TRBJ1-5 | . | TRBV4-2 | ASSQDLPASGQGGFQPQH
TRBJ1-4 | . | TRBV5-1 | ASSLGDRGQHGEKLF
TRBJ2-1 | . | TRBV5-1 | ASSSQRTSGFSYNEQF
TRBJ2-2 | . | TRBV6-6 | ASSSGQGLVTGELF
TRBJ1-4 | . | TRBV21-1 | ASRVGTGRYEKLF
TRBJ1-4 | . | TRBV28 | ASRIRERGEKLF
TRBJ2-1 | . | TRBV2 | ASSRKGSSGRFWDNEQF
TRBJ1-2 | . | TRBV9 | ASSPPRRQPNYGYT
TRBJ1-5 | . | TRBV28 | ASNPFKGGNQPQH
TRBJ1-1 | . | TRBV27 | ASSLTGRAEAF
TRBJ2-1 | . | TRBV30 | AWSPTRLGGEQF
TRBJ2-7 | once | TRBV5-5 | ASSRVYSGVYEQY
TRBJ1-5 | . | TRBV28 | ASRQGYQPQH
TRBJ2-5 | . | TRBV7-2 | ASSLSGREGETQY
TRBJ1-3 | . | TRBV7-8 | ASSLWGAGGNTIY
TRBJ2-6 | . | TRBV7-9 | ASSLADRASSGANVLT
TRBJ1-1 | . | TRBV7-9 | ASSLVGGANTEAF
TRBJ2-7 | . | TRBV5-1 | ASSPPRLAGTLLLMDEQY
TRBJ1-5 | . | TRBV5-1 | ASSRDRVDPNQPQH
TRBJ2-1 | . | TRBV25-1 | ASSEYGTGDNEQF
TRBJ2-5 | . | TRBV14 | ASSQPGQGQPETQY
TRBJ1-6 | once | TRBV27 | ASSPYSRDRGHNSPLH
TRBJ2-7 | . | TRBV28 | ASSVTPGQGAGEQY
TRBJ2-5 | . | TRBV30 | AWSSRTGTNQETQY